The present T cell receptor (beta chain) was sequenced within a study of blood T cells in healthy people across ages. The CDR3 is 14 amino acids. Deletions cut 6 bases from V and 8 bases from J, with 19 bases between. CDR1 and CDR2 from the germline V gene are KGHSH and LQKENI. Only a few counts were recorded for this clonotype. Each sample had at least 6.5 million PBMCs isolated. No fewer than 5.5 micrograms of total RNA were isolated from every sample. Together with a sample-barcoded 5' primer, a J-beta primer mix was included in a second PCR lasting roughly 6 to 12 cycles. Each of the cDNA molecules was tagged by a template-switch adaptor with 12 random nucleotides. TCRdb itself ran the 5' RACE reads through MiXCR, one entry per CDR3 protein. The table records more than 650,000 distinct CDR3 sequences, less than 70% of them present only once.

This chain uses TRBV18 with TRBJ1-2, with D perhaps TRBD1 (6 bases). Sequences were obtained from blood. The sequence was obtained from a man at least 80 years old in good health. For the CDR3, the DNA is TGTGCCAGCTCCCGGGGACCAGGGGAAGGAGGCTACACCTTC. This translates into CASSRGPGEGGYTF. Combining the CDR3 with reference TRBV18 and TRBJ1-2 gives the whole variable domain NAGVMQNPRHLVRRRGQEARLRCSPMKGHSHVYWYRQLPEEGLKFMVYLQKENIIDESGMPKERFSAEFPKEGPSILRIQQVVRGDSAAYFCASSRGPGEGGYTFGSGTRLTVV.